The clone carrying this T cell receptor (beta chain) was picked up a small number of times. This specimen comes from a study of CD8+ T cells in alopecia areata. Treatment here: oral pan-JAK inhibitor, 5-10 mg twice daily. This CDR3 has 13 residues. The germline V gene encodes CDR1 SNHLY and CDR2 FYNNEI. Trimming left V 7 bases short and J 4 bases short, with 13 bases between. Extracted from the samples, RNA was reverse transcribed into cDNA to serve as the sequencing template. TCRdb's table, derived via immunoSEQ multiplex PCR, lists solely in-frame clones and lacks some. The sample includes under 350,000 clones, 58% of them seen just once.

The chain recombines TRBV2 with TRBJ1-2; the D is unclear. Sequences were derived from CD4+ T cells sorted from blood, sampled at week 24, from a patient treated with tofacitinib. The sequence derives from a human donor with alopecia areata. This CDR3 reads CASTAEGGYGYTF. The DNA of the CDR3 is TGTGCCAGCACCGCAGAGGGAGGCTATGGCTACACCTTC. Supplemented by reference TRBV2 and TRBJ1-2, the full variable domain reads EPEVTQTPSHQVTQMGQEVILRCVPISNHLYFYWYRQILGQKVEFLVSFYNNEISEKSEIFDDQFSVERPDGSNFTLKIRSTKLEDSAMYFCASTAEGGYGYTFGSGTRLTVV.